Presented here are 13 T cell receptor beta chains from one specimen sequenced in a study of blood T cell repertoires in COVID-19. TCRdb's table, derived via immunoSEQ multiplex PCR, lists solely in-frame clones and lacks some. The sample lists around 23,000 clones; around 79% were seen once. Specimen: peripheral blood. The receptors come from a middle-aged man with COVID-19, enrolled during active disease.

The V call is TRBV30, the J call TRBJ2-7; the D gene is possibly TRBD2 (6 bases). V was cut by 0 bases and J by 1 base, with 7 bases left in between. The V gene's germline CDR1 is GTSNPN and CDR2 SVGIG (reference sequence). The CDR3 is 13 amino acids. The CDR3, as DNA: TGTGCCTGGAGTGTGCGGGGTTCCTACGAGCAGTACTTC. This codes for CAWSVRGSYEQYF.

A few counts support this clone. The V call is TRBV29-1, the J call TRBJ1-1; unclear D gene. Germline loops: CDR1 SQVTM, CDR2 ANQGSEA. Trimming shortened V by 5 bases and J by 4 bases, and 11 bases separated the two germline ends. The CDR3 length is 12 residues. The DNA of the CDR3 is TGCAGCGTTATCGGAGGGATCACTGAAGCTTTCTTT. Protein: CSVIGGITEAFF.

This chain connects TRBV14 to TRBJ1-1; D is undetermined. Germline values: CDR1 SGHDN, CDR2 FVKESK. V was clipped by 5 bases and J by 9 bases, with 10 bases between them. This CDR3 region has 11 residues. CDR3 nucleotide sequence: TGTGCCAGCAGCTCAGGTCCGCAAGCTTTCTTT. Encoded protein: CASSSGPQAFF.

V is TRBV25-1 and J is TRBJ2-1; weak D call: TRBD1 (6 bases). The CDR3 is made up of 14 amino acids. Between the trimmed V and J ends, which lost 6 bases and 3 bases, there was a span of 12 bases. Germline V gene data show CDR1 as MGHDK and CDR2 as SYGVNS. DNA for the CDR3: TGTGCCAGCAGGGAACAGGGCTACTACAATGAGCAGTTCTTC. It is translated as CASREQGYYNEQFF. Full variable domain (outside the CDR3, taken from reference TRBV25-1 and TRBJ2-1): EADIYQTPRYLVIGTGKKITLECSQTMGHDKMYWYQQDPGMELHLIHYSYGVNSTEKGDLSSESTVSRIRTEHFPLTLESARPSHTSQYLCASREQGYYNEQFFGPGTRLTVL.

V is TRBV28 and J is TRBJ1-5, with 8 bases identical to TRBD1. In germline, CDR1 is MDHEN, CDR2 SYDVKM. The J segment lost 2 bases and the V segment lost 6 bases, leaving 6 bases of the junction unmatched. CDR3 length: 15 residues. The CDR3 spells CASRRQGTRNQPQHF. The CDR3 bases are TGTGCCAGCAGAAGACAGGGGACCCGCAATCAGCCCCAGCATTTT.

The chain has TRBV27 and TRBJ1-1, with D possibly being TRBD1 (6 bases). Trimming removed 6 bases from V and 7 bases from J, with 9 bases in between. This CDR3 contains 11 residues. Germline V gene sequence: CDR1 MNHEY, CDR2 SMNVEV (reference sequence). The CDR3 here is CASRHRDEAFF. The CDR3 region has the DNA TGTGCCAGCAGACACAGGGATGAAGCTTTCTTT.

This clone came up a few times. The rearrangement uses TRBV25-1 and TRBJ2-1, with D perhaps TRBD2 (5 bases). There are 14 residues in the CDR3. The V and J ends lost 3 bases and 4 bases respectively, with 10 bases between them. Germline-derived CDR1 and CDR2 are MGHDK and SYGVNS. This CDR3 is CASSDSPGYNEQFF. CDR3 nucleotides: TGTGCCAGCAGTGACAGTCCGGGGTACAATGAGCAGTTCTTC.

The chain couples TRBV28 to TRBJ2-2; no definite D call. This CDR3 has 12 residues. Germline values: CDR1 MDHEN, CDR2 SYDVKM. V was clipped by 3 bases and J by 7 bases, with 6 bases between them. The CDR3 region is CASSFTFGELFF. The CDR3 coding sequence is TGTGCCAGCAGTTTCACATTCGGGGAGCTGTTTTTT.

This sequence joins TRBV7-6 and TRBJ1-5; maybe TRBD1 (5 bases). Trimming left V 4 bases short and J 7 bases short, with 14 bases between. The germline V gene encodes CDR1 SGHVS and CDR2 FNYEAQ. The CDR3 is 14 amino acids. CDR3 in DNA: TGTGCCAGCAGCTCGCAGGGAGGAGGACAGCCCCAGCATTTT. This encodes CASSSQGGGQPQHF.

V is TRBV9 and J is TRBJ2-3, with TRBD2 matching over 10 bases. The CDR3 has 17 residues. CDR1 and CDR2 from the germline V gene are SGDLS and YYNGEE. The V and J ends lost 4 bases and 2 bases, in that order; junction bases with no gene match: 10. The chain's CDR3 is CASSPDVGLAATDTQYF. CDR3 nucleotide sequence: TGTGCCAGCAGCCCCGACGTAGGACTAGCGGCCACAGATACGCAGTATTTT. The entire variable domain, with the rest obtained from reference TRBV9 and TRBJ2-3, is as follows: DSGVTQTPKHLITATGQRVTLRCSPRSGDLSVYWYQQSLDQGLQFLIQYYNGEERAKGNILERFSAQQFPDLHSELNLSSLELGDSALYFCASSPDVGLAATDTQYFGPGTRLTVL.

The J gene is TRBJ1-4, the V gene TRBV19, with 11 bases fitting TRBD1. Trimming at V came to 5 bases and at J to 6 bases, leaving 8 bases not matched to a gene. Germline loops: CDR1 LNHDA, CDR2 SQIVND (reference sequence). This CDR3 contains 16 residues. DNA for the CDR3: TGTGCCAGTAGTCCACGGACAGGGGGCGAAGATGAAAAACTGTTTTTT. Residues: CASSPRTGGEDEKLFF. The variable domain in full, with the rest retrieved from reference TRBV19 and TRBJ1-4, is DGGITQSPKYLFRKEGQNVTLSCEQNLNHDAMYWYRQDPGQGLRLIYYSQIVNDFQKGDIAEGYSVSREKKESFPLTVTSAQKNPTAFYLCASSPRTGGEDEKLFFGSGTQLSVL.

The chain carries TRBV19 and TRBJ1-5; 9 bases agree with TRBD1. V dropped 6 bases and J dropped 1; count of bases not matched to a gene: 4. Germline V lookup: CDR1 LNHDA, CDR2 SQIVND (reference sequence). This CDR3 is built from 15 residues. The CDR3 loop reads CASRNRGLSNQPQHF. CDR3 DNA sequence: TGTGCCAGTAGGAACAGGGGGCTGAGCAATCAGCCCCAGCATTTT.

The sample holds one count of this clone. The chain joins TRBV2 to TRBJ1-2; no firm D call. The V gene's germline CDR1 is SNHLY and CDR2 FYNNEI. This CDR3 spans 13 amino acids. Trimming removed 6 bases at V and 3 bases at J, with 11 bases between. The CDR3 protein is CASSEAEDYGYTF. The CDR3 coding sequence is TGTGCCAGCAGCGAGGCAGAAGACTATGGCTACACCTTC.